This entry is about one TCR beta chain. Method: immunoSEQ multiplex PCR; TCRdb's copy keeps in-frame clones and lacks some. In the table there are tens of thousands of clones, just over 90% of which are singletons. This record belongs to a study of T cell changes during pregnancy in multiple sclerosis. Germline lookup yields CDR1 SNHLY and CDR2 FYNNEI. The trim removed 5 bases at V and 4 bases at J, leaving 9 bases unmatched. There are 15 residues in the CDR3. The sample was CD8+ T cells from peripheral blood mononuclear cells, taken in the second trimester of pregnancy. This receptor was obtained from a female donor with multiple sclerosis, enrolled in a pregnancy study. V usage is TRBV2 and J usage is TRBJ2-3; 7 positions agree with TRBD2. The CDR3 loop is CASSPERDPPDTQYF. The CDR3 DNA reads as TGTGCCAGCAGTCCCGAGCGGGATCCCCCAGATACGCAGTATTTT.